One and the same sample provided the 29 T cell receptor beta chains below, sequenced in a study of cytomegalovirus exposure and HLA in healthy donors. Vbeta (60) and Jbeta (13) primers were used in the PCR. TCRdb keeps only in-frame clones here, not all; method: immunoSEQ multiplex PCR. Of 130,000 to 150,000 clones listed, 60% to 85% are singletons. Sequencing was performed on PBMCs. Receptor source: a man aged 35-49 years in good health and CMV-seropositive.

J is TRBJ2-5 and V is TRBV5-5, with D perhaps TRBD1 (5 bases). Germline assignment: CDR1 SGHKS and CDR2 YYEKEE (reference sequence). The V gene lost 2 bases and the J gene lost 2 bases, with 7 bases spanning the gap. The CDR3 contains 13 residues. DNA for the CDR3: TGTGCCAGCAGCTTTGGACAACAAGAGACCCAGTACTTC. This gives the protein CASSFGQQETQYF.

This chain uses TRBV10-1 with TRBJ2-5; 8 positions match TRBD1. This CDR3 region has 15 residues. The V gene's germline CDR1 is WNHNN and CDR2 SYGVQD (reference sequence). After removal of 6 bases from V and 4 bases from J, the junction contained 10 bases not matched to a gene. CDR3 nucleotides: TGCGCCAGCAGATCGGACAGGGTGAGTAGAGAGACCCAGTACTTC. It yields the protein CASRSDRVSRETQYF.

The rearrangement joins TRBV6-4 to TRBJ2-4; no firm D call. The V end was cut by 3 bases, the J end by 7 bases, with 13 bases between. This CDR3 is 14 amino acids long. Per the germline V gene, CDR1 is MRHNA and CDR2 is SNTAGT. The CDR3 protein is CASSDGLGSNIQYF. The CDR3 DNA reads as TGTGCCAGCAGTGATGGTCTCGGTTCGAACATTCAGTACTTC.

This rearrangement joins TRBV5-4 to TRBJ2-7, with TRBD2 matching over 14 bases. Looked up from germline, CDR1 is SGHNT and CDR2 is YYREEE (reference sequence). Trimming cost V 4 bases and J 4 bases; bases outside gene matches: 4. The CDR3 has 15 residues. This chain's CDR3 is CASSMGTSGSYEQYF. The CDR3 DNA sequence: TGTGCCAGCAGCATGGGGACTAGCGGGAGTTACGAGCAGTACTTC.

This clone was detected once. This chain joins TRBV11-2 and TRBJ1-2; 8 nucleotides agree with TRBD1. Germline CDR1 and CDR2: SGHAT and FQNNGV. Trimming took 5 bases from V and 4 from J; bases not matched to a gene: 15. CDR3 length: 17 amino acids. The CDR3 protein is CASSSDRGHLPFYGYTF. The CDR3 nucleotides read TGTGCCAGCAGCAGCGACAGGGGCCACCTCCCCTTCTATGGCTACACCTTC.

This chain uses TRBV5-6 with TRBJ2-2; possibly TRBD2 for D (7 bases). V lost 5 bases and J 0 bases, leaving 17 bases between the germline ends. Germline V CDR1 and CDR2: SGHDT, YYEEEE. This CDR3 is 17 amino acids long. The CDR3 DNA is TGTGCCAGCAGGATGGGGGGGGCGGGCCCGAACACCGGGGAGCTGTTTTTT. This codes for CASRMGGAGPNTGELFF. The whole variable domain, remainder taken from reference TRBV5-6 and TRBJ2-2, is DAGVTQSPTHLIKTRGQQVTLRCSPKSGHDTVSWYQQALGQGPQFIFQYYEEEERQRGNFPDRFSGHQFPNYSSELNVNALLLGDSALYLCASRMGGAGPNTGELFFGEGSRLTVL.

The chain employs TRBV7-9 and TRBJ2-3; TRBD2 matches 12 bases. V was clipped by 5 bases and J by 4 bases; unmatched bases: 7. This CDR3 has 16 amino acids. CDR1 SEHNR and CDR2 FQNEAQ come from the germline V gene (reference sequence). For the CDR3, the DNA is TGTGCCAGCAGCGATGGACTAGCGGGATCGGCAGATACGCAGTATTTT. Encoded protein: CASSDGLAGSADTQYF.

J is TRBJ2-5 and V is TRBV7-2, with 8 bases that match TRBD2. The DNA end is a closer match to TRBJ2-7, so the J assignment may be wrong. This CDR3 contains 15 residues. Germline V CDR1 and CDR2: SGHTA, FQGNSA. The CDR3 DNA reads TGTGCCAGCAGCTTAGACAGCGGGGGTTCCTACGAGCAGTACTTC. Translated, it gives CASSLDSGGSYEQYF.

As regards this clone: This sample includes further DNA sequences coding for the same CDR3. The chain uses TRBV6-1 and TRBJ2-7, with TRBD2 matching over 12 bases. With 1 base clipped from V and 4 bases from J, the junction kept 2 bases outside the gene matches. Germline CDR1 is MNHNS and CDR2 is SASEGT. The CDR3 totals 15 residues. The CDR3 loop reads CASSEGLAGVYEQYF. The CDR3 DNA is TGTGCCAGCAGTGAAGGACTAGCGGGAGTGTACGAGCAGTACTTC.

This chain uses TRBV28 with TRBJ1-4; 8 bases are a match to TRBD1. Germline V gene lookup returns CDR1 MDHEN and CDR2 SYDVKM. With 6 bases clipped from V and 5 bases from J, the junction kept 5 bases outside the gene matches. This CDR3 has 14 residues. CDR3 amino acids: CASRRTGQNEKLFF. For the CDR3, the DNA is TGTGCCAGCAGGCGGACAGGGCAGAATGAAAAACTGTTTTTT.

The V and J genes are TRBV28 and TRBJ2-6; possibly TRBD1 for D (8 bases). The V end was cut by 8 bases, the J end by 0 bases, with 20 bases between. This CDR3 has 18 residues. Germline CDR1 and CDR2: MDHEN and SYDVKM. The CDR3 nucleotides read TGTGCCAGCGTCCCAGGGGGCGGGGGACTCTCTGGGGCCAACGTCCTGACTTTC. Translated: CASVPGGGGLSGANVLTF.

The V gene is TRBV5-1, the J gene TRBJ2-5, with a tentative D call TRBD1 (5 bases). V was trimmed by 3 bases and J by 3 bases, leaving 12 bases between them. CDR3 length equals 14 residues. Germline lookup yields CDR1 SGHRS and CDR2 YFSETQ. The CDR3 DNA reads TGCGCCAGCAGCTCGACCACAGGAGAAGAGACCCAGTACTTC. Encoded protein: CASSSTTGEETQYF.

J is TRBJ2-1 and V is TRBV7-9, with 12 bases fitting TRBD2. V lost 2 bases to trimming and J lost 15 bases; unmatched junction nucleotides: 20. Germline V lookup: CDR1 SEHNR, CDR2 FQNEAQ (reference sequence). The CDR3 consists of 18 residues. CDR3 coding DNA: TGTGCCAGCAGCTTAATAGGAGGACAGTCTAGCGGGAGGGCCGATCCGTTCTTC. Its protein is CASSLIGGQSSGRADPFF. The variable domain in full, completed from reference TRBV7-9 and TRBJ2-1, reads DTGVSQNPRHKITKRGQNVTFRCDPISEHNRLYWYRQTLGQGPEFLTYFQNEAQLEKSRLLSDRFSAERPKGSFSTLEIQRTEQGDSAMYLCASSLIGGQSSGRADPFFGPGTRLTVL.

V is TRBV5-4 and J is TRBJ1-1, with a tentative D call TRBD1 (5 bases). The CDR3 consists of 14 residues. Germline V gene data show CDR1 as SGHNT and CDR2 as YYREEE (reference sequence). The V gene lost 4 bases and the J gene lost 4 bases, with 14 bases spanning the gap. The CDR3 coding sequence is TGTGCCAGCAGCCGGGGGAGGGAGCCCACTGAAGCTTTCTTT. Translation: CASSRGREPTEAFF.

The chain joins TRBV5-1 to TRBJ1-6; TRBD1 matches 7 bases. The germline gives CDR1 SGHRS, CDR2 YFSETQ. V was pared by 0 bases and J by 7 bases, with 4 bases of the junction left unmatched. The CDR3 length is 15 residues. Here the CDR3 reads CASSLGTGENSPLHF. CDR3 sequence (DNA): TGCGCCAGCAGCTTGGGGACAGGAGAAAATTCACCCCTCCACTTT. The whole variable domain, filled in from reference TRBV5-1 and TRBJ1-6, reads KAGVTQTPRYLIKTRGQQVTLSCSPISGHRSVSWYQQTPGQGLQFLFEYFSETQRNKGNFPGRFSGRQFSNSRSEMNVSTLELGDSALYLCASSLGTGENSPLHFGNGTRLTVT.

The V and J genes are TRBV4-3 and TRBJ1-2; a weak D match, TRBD1 (6 bases). The CDR3 consists of 16 residues. The germline CDR1 and CDR2 sequences are LGHNA and YSLEER. The ends were cut back, 0 bases at V and 0 bases at J, with 11 bases in the middle. In DNA, the CDR3 is TGCGCCAGCAGCCAAGATGGACAGTCCCCTAACTATGGCTACACCTTC. As protein: CASSQDGQSPNYGYTF.

This rearrangement joins TRBV29-1 to TRBJ1-2; tentatively, D is TRBD1 (5 bases). V was pared by 7 bases and J by 8 bases, with 20 bases between. The CDR3 spans 13 residues. The germline V gene encodes CDR1 SQVTM and CDR2 ANQGSEA. Here the CDR3 reads CSGGNREVDGYTF. As DNA, the CDR3 is TGCAGCGGGGGGAATAGGGAGGTTGACGGCTACACCTTC.

The rearrangement uses TRBV9 and TRBJ2-3, with 7 bases aligning to TRBD2. V was pared by 1 base and J by 2 bases, with 1 base of the junction left unmatched. The CDR3 consists of 14 residues. Germline V gives CDR1 SGDLS, CDR2 YYNGEE. The DNA for the CDR3 is TGTGCCAGCAGCGTAAGCGGGAACACAGATACGCAGTATTTT. It yields the protein CASSVSGNTDTQYF. Full variable domain (remainder filled in from reference TRBV9 and TRBJ2-3): DSGVTQTPKHLITATGQRVTLRCSPRSGDLSVYWYQQSLDQGLQFLIQYYNGEERAKGNILERFSAQQFPDLHSELNLSSLELGDSALYFCASSVSGNTDTQYFGPGTRLTVL.

The chain links TRBV7-8 to TRBJ2-5, with 9 bases fitting TRBD2. The J call is doubtful: the DNA matches TRBJ2-7 better. From germline, CDR1 is SGHVS and CDR2 FQNEAQ. The CDR3 length is 16 residues. The CDR3 coding sequence is TGTGCCAGCAGCTTAGAGACTAGCGGACCCGCCTACGAGCAGTACTTC. Amino acid sequence: CASSLETSGPAYEQYF.

V and J are TRBV28 and TRBJ2-7; 10 bases agree with TRBD2. V trimming: 3 bases; J trimming: 6 bases; junction bases outside the gene matches: 8. The CDR3 extends over 15 amino acids. Per the germline V gene, CDR1 is MDHEN and CDR2 is SYDVKM. This CDR3 is CASSLGPGLAPEQYF. The CDR3 region has the DNA TGTGCCAGCAGTTTGGGCCCGGGACTAGCGCCCGAGCAGTACTTC. Looking up the rest from reference TRBV28 and TRBJ2-7 gives the full variable domain: DVKVTQSSRYLVKRTGEKVFLECVQDMDHENMFWYRQDPGLGLRLIYFSYDVKMKEKGDIPEGYSVSREKKERFSLILESASTNQTSMYLCASSLGPGLAPEQYFGPGTRLTVT.

This clone appeared once. The CDR3 protein is CASSQAASGHYEQYF. CDR3 bases: TGTGCCAGCAGCCAGGCGGCTAGCGGCCACTACGAGCAGTACTTC. The chain joins TRBV11-2 to TRBJ2-7; TRBD2 aligns across 7 bases. With V trimmed by 5 bases and J by 3 bases, 10 bases remained unmatched. The CDR3 spans 15 residues. Per the germline V gene, CDR1 is SGHAT and CDR2 is FQNNGV. The complete variable domain, with remaining parts taken from reference TRBV11-2 and TRBJ2-7, reads EAGVAQSPRYKIIEKRQSVAFWCNPISGHATLYWYQQILGQGPKLLIQFQNNGVVDDSQLPKDRFSAERLKGVDSTLKIQPAKLEDSAVYLCASSQAASGHYEQYFGPGTRLTVT.

Of note for this clone: Germline and junction disagree at one end, which may indicate a read error. V usage is TRBV12-5 and J usage is TRBJ2-5; the match to TRBD1 covers 9 bases. This CDR3 is built from 13 residues. Germline CDR1 reads LGHNT; CDR2 reads FRNRAP. The DNA of the CDR3 is TGTGCTAGTGGTCAAGACTTACGACAGGGGGTGGACTTC. It specifies CASGQDLRQGVDF.

This clone was recorded once. The chain couples TRBV5-1 to TRBJ2-7; perhaps TRBD1 as D (5 bases). V shed 5 bases and J shed 3 bases, with 9 bases lying between them. In germline, CDR1 is SGHRS, CDR2 YFSETQ. The CDR3 is 12 amino acids. CDR3 sequence: CASRPDNYEQYF. CDR3 nucleotides: TGCGCCAGCAGGCCGGACAACTACGAGCAGTACTTC.

This rearrangement joins TRBV19 to TRBJ2-3; perhaps TRBD2 as D (6 bases). The length of the CDR3 is 17 residues. Between the trimmed V and J ends, which lost 3 bases and 1 base, there was a span of 17 bases. Germline CDR1 and CDR2: LNHDA and SQIVND (reference sequence). The CDR3 spells CASSIPRGYLGTDTQYF. The CDR3 DNA reads TGTGCCAGTAGTATCCCGCGGGGCTACCTGGGCACAGATACGCAGTATTTT.

The rearrangement links TRBV15 to TRBJ2-1; perhaps TRBD2 as D (6 bases). With 1 base removed from V and 8 bases from J, the gap between germline ends came to 12 bases. Germline V gene sequence: CDR1 LNHNV, CDR2 YYDKDF (reference sequence). The CDR3 totals 14 residues. The DNA of the CDR3 is TGTGCCACCAGCAGAGGCGGGACTTCCCATGAGCAGTTCTTC. It specifies CATSRGGTSHEQFF.

The J gene is TRBJ2-4, the V gene TRBV25-1; TRBD1 agrees at 9 bases. The CDR3 is 14 amino acids. From germline, CDR1 is MGHDK and CDR2 SYGVNS. V gave up 3 bases and J gave up 9 bases; unmatched junction bases: 6. The CDR3 loop reads CASSDNTGGSIQYF. The CDR3 DNA reads as TGTGCCAGCAGTGATAATACAGGGGGCAGCATTCAGTACTTC.

The chain is built from TRBV29-1 and TRBJ2-2; no clear D. This CDR3 has 12 amino acids. With 5 bases removed from V and 1 base from J, the gap between germline ends came to 5 bases. CDR1 SQVTM and CDR2 ANQGSEA come from the germline V gene. The CDR3 region is CSVQWNTGELFF. The CDR3 region has the DNA TGCAGCGTTCAGTGGAACACCGGGGAGCTGTTTTTT.

The rearrangement links TRBV5-1 to TRBJ2-3; 8 bases align to TRBD2. From germline, CDR1 is SGHRS and CDR2 YFSETQ. The CDR3 is 15 residues long. J gave up 0 bases and V 3 bases, and 3 bases lay outside the gene matches. In nucleotides, the CDR3 is TGCGCCAGCAGCTCGCGGGAGGCGAGCACAGATACGCAGTATTTT. Its translation is CASSSREASTDTQYF.

This clone was seen once. V is TRBV5-6 and J is TRBJ2-1; TRBD2 matches at 10 bases. CDR1 and CDR2 (germline): SGHDT, YYEEEE. V lost 0 bases and J lost 7; bases outside the gene matches: 4. The CDR3 sequence is 15 residues long. Here the CDR3 reads CASSLASGRVNEQFF. The CDR3 nucleotides read TGTGCCAGCAGCTTGGCCAGCGGGAGGGTAAATGAGCAGTTCTTC.